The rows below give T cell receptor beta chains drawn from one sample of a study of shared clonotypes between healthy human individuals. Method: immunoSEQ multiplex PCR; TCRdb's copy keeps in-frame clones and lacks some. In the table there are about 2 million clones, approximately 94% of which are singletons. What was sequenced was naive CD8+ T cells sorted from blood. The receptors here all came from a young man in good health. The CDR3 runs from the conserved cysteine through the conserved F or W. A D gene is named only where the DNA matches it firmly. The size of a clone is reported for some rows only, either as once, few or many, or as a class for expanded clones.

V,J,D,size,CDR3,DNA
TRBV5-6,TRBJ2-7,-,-,CASSLWAISYEQYF,TGTGCCAGCAGCTTGTGGGCTATCTCCTACGAGCAGTACTTC
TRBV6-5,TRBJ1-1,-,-,CASSYSQVTEAFF,TGTGCCAGCAGTTACTCCCAGGTCACTGAAGCTTTCTTT
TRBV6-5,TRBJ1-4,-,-,CASSYSNADEKLFF,TGTGCCAGCAGTTACTCGAACGCAGATGAAAAACTGTTTTTT
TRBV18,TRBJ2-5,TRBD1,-,CASSPLTGEETQYF,TGTGCCAGCTCACCCTTGACAGGGGAAGAGACCCAGTACTTC
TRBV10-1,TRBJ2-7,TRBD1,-,CASSDPSDRAYEQYF,TGCGCCAGCAGTGACCCCTCTGACAGGGCCTACGAGCAGTACTTC
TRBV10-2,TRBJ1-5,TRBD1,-,CASSESIRGQGLSNQPQHF,TGCGCCAGCAGTGAGTCGATACGGGGACAGGGGCTTAGCAATCAGCCCCAGCATTTT
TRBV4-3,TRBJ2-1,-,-,CASSQDTGLGEQFF,TGCGCCAGCAGCCAAGATACAGGGCTTGGGGAGCAGTTCTTC
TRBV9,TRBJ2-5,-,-,CASSSLGSWETQYF,TGTGCCAGCAGCTCGCTGGGGTCGTGGGAGACCCAGTACTTC
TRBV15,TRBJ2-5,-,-,CATSSYQETQYF,TGTGCCACCAGCAGCTACCAAGAGACCCAGTACTTC
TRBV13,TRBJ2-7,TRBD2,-,CASSSRTSGVPYEQYF,TGTGCCAGCAGCTCCCGGACTAGCGGGGTCCCCTACGAGCAGTACTTC
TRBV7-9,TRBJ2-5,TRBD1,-,CASSSLQDRVSQETQYF,TGTGCCAGCAGCTCTCTCCAGGACAGGGTATCCCAAGAGACCCAGTACTTC
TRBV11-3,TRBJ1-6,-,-,CASSFSGDSPLHF,TGTGCCAGCAGCTTTTCGGGAGATTCACCCCTCCACTTT
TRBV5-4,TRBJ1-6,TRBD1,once,CASSEGTGLNSPLHF,TGTGCCAGCAGCGAGGGGACAGGTCTTAATTCACCCCTCCACTTT
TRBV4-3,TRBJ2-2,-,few,CASSQVESTGELFF,TGCGCCAGCAGCCAAGTCGAGAGCACCGGGGAGCTGTTTTTT
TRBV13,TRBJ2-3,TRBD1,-,CASSSSTGRTDTQYF,TGTGCCAGCAGCTCCTCGACAGGGCGCACAGATACGCAGTATTTT
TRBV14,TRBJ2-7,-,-,CASSQDGHPVYEQYF,TGTGCCAGCAGCCAAGATGGGCACCCTGTCTACGAGCAGTACTTC
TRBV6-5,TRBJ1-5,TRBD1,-,CASSGTAFNQPQHF,TGTGCCAGCAGCGGGACAGCCTTTAATCAGCCCCAGCATTTT
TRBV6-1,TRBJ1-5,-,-,CASSDNQQPQHF,TGTGCCAGCAGCGACAACCAACAGCCCCAGCATTTT
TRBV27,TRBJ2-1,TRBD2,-,CASSPGLASYNEQFF,TGTGCCAGCAGCCCGGGACTAGCTTCCTACAATGAGCAGTTCTTC
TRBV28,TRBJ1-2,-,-,CASSLSGASGGYTF,TGTGCCAGCAGTTTATCCGGGGCGAGCGGTGGCTACACCTTC
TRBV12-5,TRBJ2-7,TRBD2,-,CASGLLAGGVYEQYF,TGTGCTAGTGGTTTGCTAGCGGGAGGGGTCTACGAGCAGTACTTC
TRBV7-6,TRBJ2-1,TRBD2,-,CASGVAGAYNEQFF,TGTGCCAGTGGGGTAGCGGGAGCCTACAATGAGCAGTTCTTC
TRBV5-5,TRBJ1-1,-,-,CASSSDTMNTEAFF,TGTGCCAGCAGCTCGGACACTATGAACACTGAAGCTTTCTTT
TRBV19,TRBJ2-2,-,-,CASSMDLNTGELFF,TGTGCCAGTAGTATGGACTTGAACACCGGGGAGCTGTTTTTT
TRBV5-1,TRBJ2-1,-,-,CASSLLAEQFF,TGCGCCAGCAGCTTGCTAGCGGAGCAGTTCTTC
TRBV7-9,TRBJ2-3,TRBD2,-,CASSATSGGALDTQYF,TGTGCCAGCAGCGCAACTAGCGGGGGAGCACTAGATACGCAGTATTTT
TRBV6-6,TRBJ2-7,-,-,CASSYQASYEQYF,TGTGCCAGCAGTTACCAGGCAAGCTACGAGCAGTACTTC
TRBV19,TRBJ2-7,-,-,CASSITATYEQYF,TGTGCCAGTAGTATTACGGCCACCTACGAGCAGTACTTC
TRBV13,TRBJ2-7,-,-,CASSSRTFPKEQYF,TGTGCCAGCAGCTCTAGGACTTTTCCTAAGGAGCAGTACTTC
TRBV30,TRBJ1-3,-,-,CAWGWTGRSGNTIYF,TGTGCCTGGGGTTGGACGGGCCGCTCTGGAAACACCATATATTTT
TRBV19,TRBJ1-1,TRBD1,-,CASSMGTGGSTEAFF,TGTGCCAGTAGTATGGGGACAGGGGGGAGCACTGAAGCTTTCTTT
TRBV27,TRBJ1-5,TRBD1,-,CASSLTGGWQPQHF,TGTGCCAGCAGTTTAACAGGGGGGTGGCAGCCCCAGCATTTT
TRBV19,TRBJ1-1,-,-,CASSIPGRSNTEAFF,TGTGCCAGTAGTATTCCGGGACGGTCGAACACTGAAGCTTTCTTT
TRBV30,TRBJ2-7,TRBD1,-,CAWSWTGDEQYF,TGTGCCTGGAGTTGGACAGGGGACGAGCAGTACTTC
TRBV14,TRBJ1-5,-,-,CASSIDGAQPQHF,TGTGCCAGCAGCATCGACGGGGCCCAGCCCCAGCATTTT
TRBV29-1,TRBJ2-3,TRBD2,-,CSVEDSLAAGSTDTQYF,TGCAGCGTTGAAGATTCACTAGCGGCGGGGAGCACAGATACGCAGTATTTT
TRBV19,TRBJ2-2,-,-,CASSIVITGELFF,TGTGCCAGTAGTATAGTAATTACCGGGGAGCTGTTTTTT
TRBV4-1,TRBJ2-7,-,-,CASSHLDFGEQYF,TGCGCCAGCAGCCACCTGGACTTCGGCGAGCAGTACTTC
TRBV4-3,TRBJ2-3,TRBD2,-,CASSQGGLAEDTQYF,TGCGCCAGCAGCCAAGGGGGACTAGCGGAAGATACGCAGTATTTT
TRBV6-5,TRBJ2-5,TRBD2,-,CASSSGTSLETQYF,TGTGCCAGCAGTTCCGGGACTAGCCTAGAGACCCAGTACTTC
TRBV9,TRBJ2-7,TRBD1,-,CASSVGQHYEQYF,TGTGCCAGCAGCGTGGGACAGCACTACGAGCAGTACTTC
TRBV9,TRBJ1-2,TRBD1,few,CASEGGINGYGYTF,TGTGCCAGCGAAGGGGGCATCAATGGCTATGGCTACACCTTC
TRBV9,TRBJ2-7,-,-,CASSVAASFEQYF,TGTGCCAGCAGCGTAGCGGCTAGCTTTGAGCAGTACTTC
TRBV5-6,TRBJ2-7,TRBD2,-,CASSVGLAEIYEQYF,TGTGCCAGCAGCGTGGGACTAGCGGAGATATACGAGCAGTACTTC
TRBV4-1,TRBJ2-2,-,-,CASSQETTGRFDTGELFF,TGCGCCAGCAGCCAAGAAACCACGGGGCGGTTCGACACCGGGGAGCTGTTTTTT
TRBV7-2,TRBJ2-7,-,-,CASSLGRTYEQYF,TGTGCCAGCAGCTTGGGCCGAACCTACGAGCAGTACTTC
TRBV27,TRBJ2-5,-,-,CASSLSARGQETQYF,TGTGCCAGCAGTTTATCAGCCAGGGGCCAAGAGACCCAGTACTTC
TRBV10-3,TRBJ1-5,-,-,CAISEGPTSNQPQHF,TGTGCCATCAGTGAGGGACCGACCAGCAATCAGCCCCAGCATTTT
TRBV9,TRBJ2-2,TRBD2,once,CASSLAGTSGIRAGELFF,TGTGCCAGCAGCCTAGCCGGGACTAGCGGGATAAGGGCCGGGGAGCTGTTTTTT
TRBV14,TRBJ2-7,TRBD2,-,CASSRIREDEQYF,TGTGCCAGCAGCCGCATACGGGAGGACGAGCAGTACTTC
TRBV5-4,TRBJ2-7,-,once,CASSLEGLEQYF,TGTGCCAGCAGCTTGGAGGGACTCGAGCAGTACTTC
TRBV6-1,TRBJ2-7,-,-,CASSASDSYEQYF,TGTGCCAGCAGTGCGAGCGACTCCTACGAGCAGTACTTC
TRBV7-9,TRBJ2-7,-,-,CASSSIGSNEQYF,TGTGCCAGCAGCTCCATCGGCAGCAACGAGCAGTACTTC
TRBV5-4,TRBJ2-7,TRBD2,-,CASSLGPLSGGNAYEQYF,TGTGCCAGCAGCTTGGGTCCCCTTTCGGGGGGGAACGCCTACGAGCAGTACTTC
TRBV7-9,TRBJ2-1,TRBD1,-,CASSLGQGDPYNEQFF,TGTGCCAGCAGCTTAGGACAGGGGGATCCTTACAATGAGCAGTTCTTC